This T cell receptor (beta chain) was observed in a study of beta chain features in type 1 diabetes. Study-wide results and limits: Within each of all four CD4+ subsets, Type 1 diabetes patients had TCRB CDR3s that were moderately but significantly shorter. Compared with healthy donors, patients appeared to share more similar naive, central memory and regulatory TCRB repertoires.

Every isolated RNA sample was fully reverse transcribed, so sequencing captured expressed TCRB transcripts. Generated by immunoSEQ multiplex PCR, the TCRdb table keeps only in-frame clones and is missing some. Of under 400,000 clones in the sample, roughly 13% were seen once. This clone was seen a few times. Its specificity is not known. The receptor comes from a woman younger than 35 with type 1 diabetes. The specimen sequenced was naive CD4+ T cells from blood.

The CDR3 nucleotides read TGTGCCATCCGGGGAGGTCAGATCCTTCAAGAGACCCAGTACTTC. Encoded protein: CAIRGGQILQETQYF. The chain joins TRBV10-3 to TRBJ2-5, with D maybe TRBD2 (6 bases). The germline V gene has CDR1 ENHRY and CDR2 SYGVKD. The CDR3 is made up of 15 amino acids. V was clipped by 8 bases and J by 2 bases, with 18 bases between them.